A selection of T cell receptor beta chains follows, all from one sample in a study of blood T cell repertoires in COVID-19. Produced via immunoSEQ multiplex PCR; TCRdb's table is partial and in-frame only. In the table there are some 170,000 clones, roughly 82% of which are singletons. Specimen: peripheral blood. The receptor set was obtained from a woman in her 70s with acute or convalescent COVID-19. Each CDR3 is given with its conserved first and last residue. A D gene is named only where the DNA matches it firmly. Size values are once, few and many counts, or a class for expanded clones, and some rows have none.

>TRBD1|TRBJ2-3|.|TRBV19
TGTGCCAGTACCCGTACAGGGGGTCCGGATACGCAGTATTTT
CASTRTGGPDTQYF
>TRBD1|TRBJ1-3|.|TRBV11-2
TGTGCCAGCAGCTCGACACAGGGGGTTGGAAACACCATATATTTT
CASSSTQGVGNTIYF
>.|TRBJ1-2|.|TRBV2
TGTGCCAGCAGTGAAGGTCGCGGCCGCCGATATAATGGCTACACCTTC
CASSEGRGRRYNGYTF
>TRBD1|TRBJ1-1|.|TRBV5-1
TGCGCCAGCAGCTTGGGAGGGACAGGGAGGGGGTACGCTGAAGCTTTCTTT
CASSLGGTGRGYAEAFF
>.|TRBJ1-2|.|TRBV7-2
TGTGCCAGCAGCTTAGAGTACAGCTATGGCTACACCTTC
CASSLEYSYGYTF
>TRBD2|TRBJ2-7|.|TRBV4-1
TGCGCCAGCAGCCAAATATCGGGAACTAGCGGGGGGACTTACGAGCAGTACTTC
CASSQISGTSGGTYEQYF
>.|TRBJ2-6|.|TRBV7-9
TGTGCCAGCAGCTGGACAACCACTGGGGCCAACGTCCTGACTTTC
CASSWTTTGANVLTF
>.|TRBJ2-7|once|TRBV28
TGTGCCAGCAGTTTGAGTTTTGGCAGACCGACTAGCTCCTACGAGCAGTACTTC
CASSLSFGRPTSSYEQYF
>TRBD1|TRBJ2-6|.|TRBV29-1
TGCAGCGCCCGACAGGGTTGGAACTCTGGGGCCAACGTCCTGACTTTC
CSARQGWNSGANVLTF
>.|TRBJ2-7|once|TRBV5-5
TGTGCCAGCAGCTTCGCCGGGACTTCCTACGAGCAGTACTTC
CASSFAGTSYEQYF
>.|TRBJ2-2|.|TRBV27
TGTGCCAGCAGTTTTGCGGGGACCGGGGAGCTGTTTTTT
CASSFAGTGELFF
>TRBD2|TRBJ2-3|.|TRBV14
TGTGCCAGCAGCCCTCTCGGTCTAGCGGGAACAGATACGCAGTATTTT
CASSPLGLAGTDTQYF
>.|TRBJ1-1|.|TRBV9
TGTGCCAGCAGCGTAGATGGACAGAACACTGAAGCTTTCTTT
CASSVDGQNTEAFF
>TRBD2|TRBJ2-1|few|TRBV28
TGTGCCAGCAGTTTCCGAGAGGGGAGACTAGCGGGGGGTCGGAATGAGCAGTTCTTC
CASSFREGRLAGGRNEQFF
>.|TRBJ2-1|few|TRBV9
TGTGCCAGCAGCGTAGAACCCTCTAAAGATGAGCAGTTCTTC
CASSVEPSKDEQFF
>.|TRBJ1-5|.|TRBV6-2/TRBV6-3
TGTGCCAGCAGTTACTCCAGGGGTCGGAATCAGCCCCAGCATTTT
CASSYSRGRNQPQHF
>.|TRBJ1-1|.|TRBV4-1
TGCGCCAGCAGCCAGCCGACAAATATGAACACTGAAGCTTTCTTT
CASSQPTNMNTEAFF
>TRBD2|TRBJ2-7|.|TRBV5-1
TGCGCCAGCAGCAAAGCGGGAGACCACTACGAGCAGTACTTC
CASSKAGDHYEQYF
>.|TRBJ1-2|.|TRBV20-1
TGCAGTGCTAGTTCGGCGGTCAGGGGCCTGCTTAGGGACTACACCTTC
CSASSAVRGLLRDYTF
>.|TRBJ1-3|.|TRBV30
TGTGCCTGGAGTATCGGGAGAAACACCATATATTTT
CAWSIGRNTIYF
>TRBD1|TRBJ1-1|.|TRBV28
TGTGCCAGCAGTTCAAACAGGGGAGGAACTGAAGCTTTCTTT
CASSSNRGGTEAFF
>.|TRBJ1-1|.|TRBV10-1
TGCGCCAGCAGTGCGAACAGGGACACTGAAGCTTTCTTT
CASSANRDTEAFF
>TRBD1|TRBJ2-7|few|TRBV30
TGTGCCTGGACCTCCGGGACAGGGCCCTACGAGCAGTACTTC
CAWTSGTGPYEQYF
>.|TRBJ1-2|few|TRBV15
TGTGCCACCAGCCTAGGCAGAGAATATGGCTACACCTTC
CATSLGREYGYTF
>.|TRBJ1-3|.|TRBV30
TGTGCCTGGAACCCCCAAGACAGCTCTGGAAACACCATATATTTT
CAWNPQDSSGNTIYF
>.|TRBJ2-3|.|TRBV21-1
TGTGCCAGCAGCAAAGGGGAGGACAGGGGGAGCACAGATACGCAGTATTTT
CASSKGEDRGSTDTQYF
>.|TRBJ1-2|few|TRBV27
TGTGCCAGCACCTCGACAGGCCGAGCCTATGGCTACACCTTC
CASTSTGRAYGYTF
>.|TRBJ2-2|.|TRBV3-1/TRBV3-2
TGTGCCAGCAGCCCGAGCGGGCAAGCGAACACCGGGGAGCTGTTTTTT
CASSPSGQANTGELFF
>.|TRBJ2-5|.|TRBV7-6
TGTGCCAGCAGCTTCCACCAGATAGGGGGAGAGACCCAGTACTTC
CASSFHQIGGETQYF
>TRBD2|TRBJ2-1|.|TRBV5-1
TGCGCCAGCAGAGGGACTAGCTCCTACAATGAGCAGTTCTTC
CASRGTSSYNEQFF
>.|TRBJ2-1|few|TRBV9
TGTGCCAGCAGCGCAGGGGTTAACACCTACAATGAGCAGTTCTTC
CASSAGVNTYNEQFF
>TRBD1|TRBJ1-6|.|TRBV28
TGTGCCAGTACAGGGGCCGATAATTCACCCCTCCACTTT
CASTGADNSPLHF
>.|TRBJ2-1|.|TRBV9
TGTGCCAGCAGCGTAGCTACTCGGGGAGTCCATGAGCAGTTCTTC
CASSVATRGVHEQFF
>TRBD2|TRBJ2-5|.|TRBV5-4
TGTGCCTCCCAGGGTAGCGGGGGGTATGGAGAGACCCAGTACTTC
CASQGSGGYGETQYF
>.|TRBJ1-2|.|TRBV30
TGTGCCTGGAATGCAGGGAACTATGGCTACACCTTC
CAWNAGNYGYTF
>.|TRBJ2-1|.|TRBV2
TGTGCCAGAGAGGTAGGGGCCTACAATGAGCAGTTCTTC
CAREVGAYNEQFF
>.|TRBJ1-4|.|TRBV6-6
TGTGCCAGCGTTAACCGGGACACTGAAAAACTGTTTTTT
CASVNRDTEKLFF
>.|TRBJ1-1|.|TRBV27
TGTGCCAGCAGTTGGTCTACAGGGACCGGTGAGGCTTTCTTT
CASSWSTGTGEAFF
>TRBD2|TRBJ2-6|once|TRBV4-2
TGTGCCAGCAGCCAGGGGACTAGCGGATACTCTGGGGCCAACGTCCTGACTTTC
CASSQGTSGYSGANVLTF
>.|TRBJ1-5|.|TRBV6-2/TRBV6-3
TGTGCCAGCAGTTACTTAGTAAGCCAGCCCCAGCATTTT
CASSYLVSQPQHF
>TRBD1|TRBJ1-1|.|TRBV5-1
TGCGCCAGCAGCTCCCTGGGACAGGGATACATGAACACTGAAGCTTTCTTT
CASSSLGQGYMNTEAFF
>TRBD1|TRBJ1-1|.|TRBV6-2/TRBV6-3
TGTGCCAGCAGTTCACCGGGACAGACTAACACTGAAGCTTTCTTT
CASSSPGQTNTEAFF
>.|TRBJ2-5|.|TRBV5-8
TGTGCCAGCAGCCTGTTCGGGACACCCTACGAGACCCAGTACTTC
CASSLFGTPYETQYF
>.|TRBJ2-1|once|TRBV30
TGTGCCTGGAGCCGACTAGGCAATGAGCAGTTCTTC
CAWSRLGNEQFF
>.|TRBJ2-1|.|TRBV12-3/TRBV12-4
TGTGCCACCTTACGGGAGACCTACAATGAGCAGTTCTTC
CATLRETYNEQFF
>.|TRBJ1-5|.|TRBV7-2
TGTGCCAGCAGCTATATCGGAGGTAGCAATCAGCCCCAGCATTTT
CASSYIGGSNQPQHF
>TRBD2|TRBJ2-1|.|TRBV2
TGTGCCAGCAGTGGCGGGGGGGTATTCAATGAGCAGTTCTTC
CASSGGGVFNEQFF
>.|TRBJ1-2|.|TRBV9
TGTGCCAGCAGCGCTCTACAGCTCCAACACCCTGGCTACACCTTC
CASSALQLQHPGYTF